Listed below are T cell receptor beta chains from one sample, sequenced in a study of blood T cell repertoires in COVID-19. Measured with immunoSEQ multiplex PCR; TCRdb has only the in-frame clones, and not every one. The repertoire includes 250,000 to 350,000 clones, about 88% of them detected once, and almost 1.5% sits in the top ten. Sequencing used peripheral blood. These receptors originate from a human donor with COVID-19, enrolled during active disease. The donor label of this sample is uncertain. Both conserved end residues are trimmed from each CDR3. Each record gives: J gene, V gene, CDR3 protein.

TRBJ1-2	TRBV19	ASSIEAGRLRGYT
TRBJ2-7	TRBV29-1	SVEAETYEQY
TRBJ1-4	TRBV30	AWSAGLRQEKLF
TRBJ2-3	TRBV19	ASTPPGFTDTQY
TRBJ2-3	TRBV11-2	ASSAGSTDTQY
TRBJ2-7	TRBV2	ASTLDTAGGPSYEQY
TRBJ2-2	TRBV3-1/TRBV3-2	ASSPRQGVVTGELF
TRBJ2-5	TRBV28	ATTGGGRETQY
TRBJ1-6	TRBV7-9	ASRKGGDSPLH
TRBJ2-1	TRBV5-1	ASSLGWRTSALGGSYNEQF
TRBJ2-3	TRBV5-1	ASSYGTSGGTDTQY
TRBJ2-1	TRBV6-4	ASSGLAGAYEQF
TRBJ2-3	TRBV19	ASSIEWGPTDTQY
TRBJ2-7	TRBV30	AWRDYGQGEAYEQY
TRBJ2-3	TRBV2	ASSEGGTSLDTQY
TRBJ2-7	TRBV5-1	ASSTGQGSSYEQY
TRBJ2-1	TRBV7-7	ASSSLTSSYNEQF
TRBJ2-3	TRBV5-6	ASSPWGVDTQY
TRBJ2-5	TRBV2	ASSGFVSQETQY
TRBJ1-1	TRBV12-3/TRBV12-4	ASSPTGTEAF
TRBJ2-1	TRBV30	AWSVGGTRHGEQF
TRBJ1-6	TRBV28	ASSFPGGGNSPLH
TRBJ1-2	TRBV28	ASTPGGFGGYT
TRBJ1-2	TRBV7-2	ASSNDGLFGGYT
TRBJ2-5	TRBV19	ASSRQGGKLETQY
TRBJ1-1	TRBV6-2/TRBV6-3	ASSYLRNTEAF
TRBJ2-5	TRBV11-3	ASSLGGRIQETQY
TRBJ2-1	TRBV11-2	ASSSRTSGTGDGEQF
TRBJ2-2	TRBV21-1	ASSKKGEGEGGELF
TRBJ2-3	TRBV6-4	ASSRGTPGADTQY
TRBJ2-3	TRBV19	ASSISIGGPRADTQY
TRBJ1-4	TRBV28	ASTGANEKLF
TRBJ2-7	TRBV29-1	SVEPWGQGTYEQY
TRBJ2-7	TRBV5-1	ASSPGAGGWSYEQY
TRBJ2-3	TRBV5-4	ASSQVGGRTDTQY
TRBJ2-1	TRBV19	ASSWTGGRNEQF
TRBJ2-2	TRBV5-5	ASSLAPGAVTGELF
TRBJ2-3	TRBV10-1	ASSLLAGGQDTQY
TRBJ2-7	TRBV7-2	ASSLGHLYEQY
TRBJ1-3	TRBV10-3	AISRTGQLSGNTIY
TRBJ2-1	TRBV19	ASTYTGLAGDMGYNEQF
TRBJ2-2	TRBV6-5	ASSPGQGIPGELF
TRBJ2-7	TRBV27	ASRGAGGPYEQY
TRBJ2-3	TRBV11-2	ASSPVSGWTDTQY
TRBJ2-5	TRBV11-2	ASSPVGGETQY
TRBJ2-7	TRBV28	ASRPAGGSYEQY
TRBJ2-1	TRBV11-2	ASSLGPGPYNEQF
TRBJ1-1	TRBV7-6	ASSLGTGTANTEAF
TRBJ2-4	TRBV7-2	ASSPDRVLAKNIQY